Each of the 15 T cell receptor beta chains below was sequenced from the same sample in a study of blood T cells in healthy people across ages. A second about 7 to 11 cycle PCR used barcoded and J-beta primers. TCRdb reprocessed the 5' RACE reads via MiXCR and lists one record per CDR3 protein. Of hundreds of thousands of distinct CDR3 sequences listed, around 30% are singletons. Sequences were obtained from blood. The receptors here all came from a woman of 80 years or more in good health.

In its sample, this clonotype was seen many times. V usage is TRBV4-3 and J usage is TRBJ1-4; 9 bases are shared with TRBD1. The V segment lost 4 bases and the J segment 6 bases; nucleotides outside the gene matches: 12. This CDR3 comprises 17 residues. CDR1 LGHNA and CDR2 YSLEER come from the germline V gene. The CDR3: CASSRAPRGQGDEKLFF. The DNA for the CDR3 is TGCGCCAGCAGCCGGGCCCCACGGGGACAGGGTGATGAAAAACTGTTTTTT.

The gene calls are TRBV10-1 and TRBJ1-1; 9 positions match TRBD1. With V trimmed by 2 bases and J by 1 base, 2 bases remained unmatched. Germline lookup yields CDR1 WNHNN and CDR2 SYGVQD (reference sequence). The CDR3 length is 15 residues. The CDR3 sequence: CASSEDRGRNTEAFF. The CDR3 DNA reads TGCGCCAGCAGTGAGGACAGGGGGAGGAACACTGAAGCTTTCTTT.

The chain couples TRBV5-8 to TRBJ2-5; D may be TRBD2 (5 bases). The germline V and J ends were trimmed by 1 base and 5 bases, with 15 bases remaining between them. CDR1 SGHTS and CDR2 YDEGEE come from the germline V gene. CDR3 length: 15 residues. The CDR3 nucleotides read TGTGCCAGCAGCTTGTACAAGGCTAGCTTGGAGACCCAGTACTTC. It specifies CASSLYKASLETQYF.

Details on this clonotype: A junction boundary mismatches the germline segment, possibly from a read error. CDR3 bases: TGTGCCAGCAGTTTGGAGGGGATAGGGGTGGGCGAGCAGTACTTC. It translates to CASSLEGIGVGEQYF. This chain joins TRBV5-5 and TRBJ2-7, with D possibly matching TRBD2 (6 bases). The CDR3 loop spans 15 amino acids. The germline gives CDR1 SGHKS, CDR2 YYEKEE (reference sequence).

This clonotype has at least ten counts. The chain has TRBV3-1 and TRBJ1-2, with 8 nucleotides matching TRBD1. The CDR3 sequence is 15 residues long. After removal of 2 bases from V and 5 bases from J, the junction contained 7 bases not matched to a gene. CDR1 is LGHDT, CDR2 YNNKEL, per germline (reference sequence). CDR3 sequence reads: CASSQHSDRGYGYTF. Here the CDR3 DNA reads TGTGCCAGCAGCCAACATTCTGACAGGGGATATGGCTACACCTTC.

The chain is built from TRBV27 and TRBJ2-1, with 8 positions matching TRBD1. J lost 2 bases, V lost 7 bases, and 10 bases had no gene match. CDR3 length: 16 residues. The germline V gene has CDR1 MNHEY and CDR2 SMNVEV (reference sequence). Here the CDR3 reads CASTFLGDRPYNEQFF. The CDR3 DNA follows: TGTGCCAGCACCTTCCTCGGGGACAGGCCCTACAATGAGCAGTTCTTC.

To note about this clonotype: This may be a read error: a much more frequent sequence differs by one nucleotide. The V and J genes are TRBV12-3 or TRBV12-4 and TRBJ2-3; TRBD2 might be the D (6 bases). The CDR3 length is 15 residues. Trimming took off 3 bases at V and 2 bases at J, with 12 bases between the two ends. The chain's CDR3 is CASSFQRVPTDTQYF. The CDR3 coding sequence is TGTGCCAGCAGTTTTCAGCGGGTGCCCACAGATACGCAGTATTTT.

This clonotype was seen at least ten times. Sequence at one end of the junction differs from germline and may be a read error. The chain recombines TRBV27 with TRBJ2-5; D is perhaps TRBD1 or TRBD2 (5 bases each). Germline V gene sequence: CDR1 MNHEY, CDR2 SMNVEV (reference sequence). The CDR3 has 13 amino acids. In DNA, the CDR3 is TGTGCCAGCCGTTTTGGGGGCCAAGAGACCCAGTACTTC. Translated, it gives CASRFGGQETQYF.

The chain recombines TRBV20-1 with TRBJ1-5; D unclear. Germline assignment: CDR1 DFQATT and CDR2 SNEGSKA (reference sequence). The length of the CDR3 is 15 residues. Trimming pared 0 bases from V and 0 bases from J, leaving 9 bases between. Here the CDR3 reads CSARDGSYSNQPQHF. For the CDR3, the DNA is TGCAGTGCTAGAGATGGCAGCTATAGCAATCAGCCCCAGCATTTT.

In its sample, this clonotype was seen a few times. This chain uses TRBV7-2 with TRBJ2-1; D remains unclear. CDR1 and CDR2 from the germline V gene are SGHTA and FQGNSA. The CDR3 contains 13 residues. The V gene lost 2 bases and the J gene lost 5 bases, with 7 bases spanning the gap. DNA for the CDR3: TGTGCCAGCAGCTTAAATGTTAACAATGAGCAGTTCTTC. As protein: CASSLNVNNEQFF. The entire variable domain, with the rest obtained from reference TRBV7-2 and TRBJ2-1, is as follows: GAGVSQSPSNKVTEKGKDVELRCDPISGHTALYWYRQSLGQGLEFLIYFQGNSAPDKSGLPSDRFSAERTGGSVSTLTIQRTQQEDSAVYLCASSLNVNNEQFFGPGTRLTVL.

Note on this clonotype: A much larger clone is a single base away; this may be a read error. The rearrangement links TRBV7-2 to TRBJ2-1, with D possibly matching TRBD2 (6 bases). Germline CDR1 and CDR2: SGHTA and FQGNSA. CDR3 length: 13 residues. The DNA of the CDR3 is TGTGCCAACAGCTTGGGACGGGGACTTGAGCAGTTCTTC. Amino acids: CANSLGRGLEQFF.

There are many counts of this clonotype. CDR3 bases: TGCAGTGCTACACTAGCGGGGGCCATCGACAATGAGCAGTTCTTC. It translates to CSATLAGAIDNEQFF. V gene TRBV20-1 combines with J gene TRBJ2-1, with 11 bases matching TRBD2. The V and J ends lost 4 bases and 5 bases, in that order; junction bases with no gene match: 7. The germline V gene encodes CDR1 DFQATT and CDR2 SNEGSKA (reference sequence). The CDR3 contains 15 residues.

The J gene is TRBJ1-1, the V gene TRBV7-2, with TRBD1 matching 11 bases. The CDR3 extends over 16 amino acids. The junction had 10 bases not matched to a gene; V was cut back by 5 bases and J by 5 bases. Germline V gene data show CDR1 as SGHTA and CDR2 as FQGNSA. CDR3 amino acids: CASSPGQGAWTTEAFF. In nucleotides, the CDR3 is TGTGCCAGCAGCCCAGGACAGGGGGCTTGGACGACTGAAGCTTTCTTT.

A note on this clonotype: Being one base from a much bigger clone, this may be a read error. The rearrangement uses TRBV7-9 and TRBJ2-5; unclear D gene. The V gene lost 7 bases and the J gene lost 11 bases, with 11 bases spanning the gap. Germline CDR1 reads SEHNR; CDR2 reads FQNEAQ (reference sequence). The CDR3 sequence is 10 residues long. Here the CDR3 reads CASNNKEQYF. The DNA of the CDR3 is TGTGCCAGCAACAATAAGGAGCAGTACTTC.

This clonotype was recorded at least ten times. The J gene is TRBJ2-6, the V gene TRBV3-1; D is unclear. This CDR3 is 15 amino acids long. Germline assignment: CDR1 LGHDT and CDR2 YNNKEL (reference sequence). The germline V and J ends were trimmed by 3 bases and 0 bases, with 6 bases remaining between them. The CDR3 DNA is TGTGCCAGCAGCCATAAGATCTCTGGGGCCAACGTCCTGACTTTC. As protein: CASSHKISGANVLTF.